What follows are 7 T cell receptor beta chains derived from one specimen sequenced in a study of T cell responses to AZD1222 COVID-19 vaccine. Profiled with immunoSEQ multiplex PCR; TCRdb holds only in-frame clones, not every one. The repertoire consists of over 90,000 clones, with about 86% occurring once and the leading ten covering about 5%. The sequencing here drew on peripheral blood, taken on day 0 of AZD1222 vaccination. The source is an adult in good health.

The chain recombines TRBV19 with TRBJ1-5; 7 bases map to TRBD1. V dropped 5 bases and J dropped 0; count of bases not matched to a gene: 13. The CDR3 has 18 amino acids. CDR1 LNHDA and CDR2 SQIVND come from the germline V gene (reference sequence). The CDR3 here is CASSRRRGQQDSNQPQHF. Here the CDR3 DNA reads TGTGCCAGTAGTCGTCGAAGGGGACAGCAAGATAGCAATCAGCCCCAGCATTTT.

The chain joins TRBV5-1 to TRBJ1-4; TRBD1 is a possible D gene (6 bases). CDR1 and CDR2 from the germline V gene are SGHRS and YFSETQ. Deletions cut 2 bases from V and 1 base from J, with 9 bases between. CDR3 length: 15 residues. As DNA, the CDR3 is TGCGCCAGCAGCTTCGAAGGGGGAACTAATGAAAAACTGTTTTTT. Its protein is CASSFEGGTNEKLFF.

CDR3 DNA sequence: TGTGCCAGCAGTTTGGTGACAGCTAACAATCAGCCCCAGCATTTT. Translation gives CASSLVTANNQPQHF. The chain has TRBV28 and TRBJ1-5, with D maybe TRBD1 (5 bases). The CDR3 is made up of 15 amino acids. CDR1 is MDHEN, CDR2 SYDVKM, per germline. Trimming removed 3 bases from V and 3 bases from J, with 12 bases in between. The complete variable domain, with remaining parts taken from reference TRBV28 and TRBJ1-5, reads DVKVTQSSRYLVKRTGEKVFLECVQDMDHENMFWYRQDPGLGLRLIYFSYDVKMKEKGDIPEGYSVSREKKERFSLILESASTNQTSMYLCASSLVTANNQPQHFGDGTRLSIL.

The chain carries TRBV4-3 and TRBJ2-7; D unclear. This CDR3 has 19 amino acids. Trimming shortened V by 1 base and J by 2 bases, and 24 bases separated the two germline ends. Germline V gene data show CDR1 as LGHNA and CDR2 as YSLEER. CDR3 nucleotides: TGCGCCAGCAGCCAAGCCCCCTTTGTCGCGGAGAGCAACCCCTACGAGCAGTACTTC. It specifies CASSQAPFVAESNPYEQYF.

V and J are TRBV30 and TRBJ2-2, with 8 positions matching TRBD2. In germline, CDR1 is GTSNPN, CDR2 SVGIG (reference sequence). This CDR3 comprises 15 residues. J gave up 5 bases and V 6 bases, and 11 bases lay outside the gene matches. The CDR3 nucleotides read TGTGCCTGCCCGAGGCCGGGGGGGGGAACCGGGGAGCTGTTTTTT. It codes for CACPRPGGGTGELFF.

This chain links TRBV6-5 with TRBJ2-1; D not resolved. The V gene lost 0 bases and the J gene lost 2 bases, with 8 bases spanning the gap. In germline, CDR1 is MNHEY, CDR2 SVGAGI. The CDR3 is 15 amino acids. The CDR3 here is CASSYSSQAYNEQFF. The CDR3 bases are TGTGCCAGCAGTTACTCTAGCCAAGCCTACAATGAGCAGTTCTTC.

The chain carries TRBV5-1 and TRBJ2-7; 8 positions agree with TRBD2. Germline loops: CDR1 SGHRS, CDR2 YFSETQ. The CDR3 sequence is 15 residues long. The junction had 12 bases not matched to a gene; V was cut back by 4 bases and J by 6 bases. The CDR3 is CASSAGSTGGGEQYF. CDR3 bases: TGCGCCAGCAGCGCCGGTTCGACGGGAGGGGGCGAGCAGTACTTC.